The clone carrying this T cell receptor beta chain was seen only a few times. The target antigen is unknown. The record originates from a study of radiation and T cells in renal cell carcinoma. Study information: Nephrectomy followed 15 Gy stereotactic body radiation by 4 weeks. General study points: Top tumor clonotypes rose in blood 2 weeks post-radiation, then contracted. Baseline intratumoral clonotype presence is unknown without pretreatment biopsies.

Here immunoSEQ multiplex PCR was the method, and the copy in TCRdb shows in-frame clones only, minus some. Seen here are 130,000 or so clones, around four fifths observed once, and the top ten hold 20% to 25%. Time point here: baseline pretreatment blood. Described treatment: 15 Gy SBRT to primary tumor, nephrectomy 4 weeks later. After SBRT, blood was collected at 2 and 4 weeks, plus baseline. The germline V gene has CDR1 SEHNR and CDR2 FQNEAQ (reference sequence). The V end lost 4 bases, the J end lost 6 bases, and 15 bases lay between the germline ends. CDR3 length equals 14 residues. The chain carries TRBV7-9 and TRBJ1-1; D is perhaps TRBD1 (5 bases). Source: blood, taken from a patient whose treatment included radiotherapy and nephrectomy. The sequence came from a woman between 45 and 60 years old with renal cell carcinoma. CDR3 bases: TGTGCCAGCAGCTCGACAGCCCCAAACGCTGAAGCTTTCTTT. It codes for CASSSTAPNAEAFF.